This entry features one T cell receptor (beta chain) sequence. What it binds is unknown. The data were taken from a study of response to subunit inactivated influenza vaccine. Study results and limitations: Authors proposed each seasonal influenza vaccination draws in few new T cells.

TCRdb independently ran MiXCR on the RT-PCR reads; one entry per CDR3 protein. Of under 950,000 distinct CDR3 sequences detected, about 20% appear once; the ten largest clones hold 10% to 13%. This sequence originates from a man aged 50-59 years who received an inactivated influenza vaccine. Material: PBMCs from blood, obtained roughly 5 days after vaccination.

The CDR3 DNA follows: TGCAGTGCTAACTGGGACTCCTACGAGCAGTACTTC. Translating it yields CSANWDSYEQYF. V and J are TRBV20-1 and TRBJ2-7; D unclear. The V end lost 4 bases, the J end lost 0 bases, and 7 bases lay between the germline ends. This CDR3 comprises 12 residues. The germline V gene has CDR1 DFQATT and CDR2 SNEGSKA (reference sequence).